This TCR beta chain came from a study of OX40 agonist ivuxolimab in advanced cancers. Trimming removed 2 bases from V and 2 bases from J; junction bases left unmatched: 8. The CDR3 covers 16 residues. Per the germline V gene, CDR1 is SGHNT and CDR2 is YYREEE (reference sequence). TCRdb's table, derived via immunoSEQ multiplex PCR, lists solely in-frame clones and lacks some. This sample has about 73,000 clones; about nine tenths occur once, and the top ten carry 0.5% to 0.55%. The genes are TRBV5-4 and TRBJ2-7; 9 nucleotides line up with TRBD1. Sequenced here: CD4+ or CD8+ T cells sorted from blood, sampled in a trial of the OX40 agonist ivuxolimab. The TCR comes from an adult with an advanced solid tumor such as melanoma, head and neck, liver or kidney cancer. CDR3 protein: CASSLAPGQGTYEQYF. The CDR3 nucleotides read TGTGCCAGCAGCTTAGCGCCGGGACAGGGCACCTACGAGCAGTACTTC.